One sample yielded the 11 T cell receptor beta chains listed below, sequenced in a study of T cells after posttransplantation cyclophosphamide. The table came from immunoSEQ multiplex PCR; TCRdb's copy has only in-frame clones and leaves some out. Recorded here are roughly 35,000 clones, none singletons. Sequencing used PBMCs. All receptors derive from a woman in her fifties or sixties in good health and a related stem cell transplant donor.

In this sample, this clone turned up many times. The rearrangement links TRBV5-6 to TRBJ2-7, with TRBD2 identical over 13 bases. Germline loops: CDR1 SGHDT, CDR2 YYEEEE. Trimming removed 5 bases from V and 5 bases from J; junction bases left unmatched: 13. This CDR3 is 17 amino acids long. The CDR3 sequence is CASRFGLAGVGADEQYF. CDR3 coding DNA: TGTGCCAGCAGATTCGGACTAGCGGGAGTTGGTGCGGACGAGCAGTACTTC.

This clone was observed many times. The chain employs TRBV15 and TRBJ2-4; no clear D. Trimming left V 0 bases short and J 2 bases short, with 8 bases between. Germline V gene lookup returns CDR1 LNHNV and CDR2 YYDKDF (reference sequence). CDR3 length equals 15 residues. The CDR3 DNA sequence: TGTGCCACCAGCAGAGATAGAACTTCCAAAAACATTCAGTACTTC. It encodes CATSRDRTSKNIQYF.

Many counts were recorded for this clone. The V gene is TRBV12-3 or TRBV12-4, the J gene TRBJ2-5, with a tentative D call TRBD1 (6 bases). V gave up 2 bases and J gave up 7 bases, with 11 bases separating them. This CDR3 spans 13 amino acids. CDR3 in DNA: TGTGCCAGCAGTTTATACAGGGAAGTGACCCAGTACTTC. Translating gives CASSLYREVTQYF.

The table lists this clone with many counts. The gene calls are TRBV28 and TRBJ2-1, with D hard to call. V lost 4 bases and J 9 bases, leaving 10 bases between the germline ends. The CDR3 length is 12 residues. CDR1 and CDR2 from the germline V gene are MDHEN and SYDVKM. CDR3 amino acids: CASSYEVSEQFF. The CDR3 region has the DNA TGTGCCAGCAGTTACGAGGTTTCTGAGCAGTTCTTC.

J is TRBJ2-2 and V is TRBV15, with D maybe TRBD1 (5 bases). CDR1 is LNHNV and CDR2 is YYDKDF in the germline V gene (reference sequence). Between the trimmed V and J ends, which lost 0 bases and 1 base, there was a span of 12 bases. The CDR3 runs 17 residues. CDR3 in DNA: TGTGCCACCAGCAGAGATCTCCAAACAGGGAACACCGGGGAGCTGTTTTTT. Encoded protein: CATSRDLQTGNTGELFF.

This clone was found many times. This chain links TRBV18 with TRBJ2-4, with 7 bases aligning to TRBD1. V was pared by 3 bases and J by 15 bases, with 11 bases of the junction left unmatched. Germline V gene data show CDR1 as KGHSH and CDR2 as LQKENI. This CDR3 contains 13 residues. The DNA for the CDR3 is TGTGCCAGCTCACCGGGGCAACGACAGGGATGGTACTTC. Translated, it gives CASSPGQRQGWYF.

This clone showed up many times. The gene calls are TRBV30 and TRBJ2-1; 13 bases match TRBD2. Losses at the gene ends were 4 bases for V and 7 bases for J; bases not matched to a gene: 4. CDR3 length: 14 residues. Per germline, CDR1 GTSNPN and CDR2 SVGIG (reference sequence). Written as DNA, the CDR3 is TGTGCCTGGAAGGGGACTAGCGGGGCGAATGAGCAGTTCTTC. It is translated as CAWKGTSGANEQFF. Looking up the rest from reference TRBV30 and TRBJ2-1 gives the full variable domain: SQTIHQWPATLVQPVGSPLSLECTVEGTSNPNLYWYRQAAGRGLQLLFYSVGIGQISSEVPQNLSASRPQDRQFILSSKKLLLSDSGFYLCAWKGTSGANEQFFGPGTRLTVL.

In this sample, this clone turned up many times. The chain is built from TRBV6-2 or TRBV6-3 and TRBJ2-7, with 8 bases lining up with TRBD2. The length of the CDR3 is 13 residues. V was pared by 7 bases and J by 3 bases, with 5 bases of the junction left unmatched. Germline lookup yields CDR1 MNHEY and CDR2 SVGEGT. The CDR3 sequence is CASIGGVFYEQYF. DNA of the CDR3: TGTGCCAGCATCGGGGGGGTTTTCTACGAGCAGTACTTC.

The chain is built from TRBV5-1 and TRBJ2-5, with unresolved D. CDR3 length: 15 amino acids. Trimming took 3 bases from V and 2 from J, leaving 14 bases between them. In germline, CDR1 is SGHRS, CDR2 YFSETQ. CDR3 region: CASSSTPTGQETQYF. In nucleotides, the CDR3 is TGCGCCAGCAGCTCGACTCCAACCGGGCAAGAGACCCAGTACTTC.

This clone was counted at least ten times. J is TRBJ1-3 and V is TRBV9, with TRBD1 matching 8 bases. Trimming at V came to 6 bases and at J to 4 bases, leaving 6 bases not matched to a gene. Germline V gene lookup returns CDR1 SGDLS and CDR2 YYNGEE. The CDR3 runs to 14 residues. CDR3 loop: CASTVGTGGNTIYF. The CDR3 DNA is TGTGCCAGCACCGTGGGGACAGGAGGAAACACCATATATTTT.

This clone was observed a few times. The V call is TRBV29-1, the J call TRBJ1-1; D not resolved. Germline V gives CDR1 SQVTM, CDR2 ANQGSEA. The CDR3 runs to 13 residues. V lost 5 bases and J 2 bases, leaving 12 bases between the germline ends. The CDR3 region is CSVKSGGNTEAFF. The CDR3, as DNA: TGCAGCGTTAAGAGCGGAGGAAACACTGAAGCTTTCTTT. Supplemented by reference TRBV29-1 and TRBJ1-1, the full variable domain reads SAVISQKPSRDICQRGTSLTIQCQVDSQVTMMFWYRQQPGQSLTLIATANQGSEATYESGFVIDKFPISRPNLTFSTLTVSNMSPEDSSIYLCSVKSGGNTEAFFGQGTRLTVV.